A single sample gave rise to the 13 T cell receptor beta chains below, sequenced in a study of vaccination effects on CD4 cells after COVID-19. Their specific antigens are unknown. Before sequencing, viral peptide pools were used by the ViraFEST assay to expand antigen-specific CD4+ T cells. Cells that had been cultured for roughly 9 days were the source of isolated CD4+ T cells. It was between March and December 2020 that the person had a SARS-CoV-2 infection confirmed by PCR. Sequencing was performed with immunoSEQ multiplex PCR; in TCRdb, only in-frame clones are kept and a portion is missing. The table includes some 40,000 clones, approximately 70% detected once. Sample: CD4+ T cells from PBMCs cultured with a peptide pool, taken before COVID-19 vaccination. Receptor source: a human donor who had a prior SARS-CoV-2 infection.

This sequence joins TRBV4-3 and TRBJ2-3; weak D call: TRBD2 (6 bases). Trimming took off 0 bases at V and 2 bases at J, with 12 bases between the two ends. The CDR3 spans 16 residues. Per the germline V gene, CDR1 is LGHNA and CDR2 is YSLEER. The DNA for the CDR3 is TGCGCCAGCAGCCAAGAGGGGCGGGGTAACACAGATACGCAGTATTTT. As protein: CASSQEGRGNTDTQYF.

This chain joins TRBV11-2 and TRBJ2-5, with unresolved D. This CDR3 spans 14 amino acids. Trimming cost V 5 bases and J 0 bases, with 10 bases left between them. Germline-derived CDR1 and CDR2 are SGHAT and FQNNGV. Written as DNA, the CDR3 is TGTGCCAGCAGCCCGCCGCAATACCAAGAGACCCAGTACTTC. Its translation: CASSPPQYQETQYF.

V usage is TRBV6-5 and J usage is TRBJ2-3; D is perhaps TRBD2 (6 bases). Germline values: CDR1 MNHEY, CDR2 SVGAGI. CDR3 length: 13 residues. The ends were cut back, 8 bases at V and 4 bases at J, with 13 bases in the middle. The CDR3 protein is CASVGGMADTQYF. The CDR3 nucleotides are TGTGCCAGCGTCGGGGGTATGGCAGATACGCAGTATTTT.

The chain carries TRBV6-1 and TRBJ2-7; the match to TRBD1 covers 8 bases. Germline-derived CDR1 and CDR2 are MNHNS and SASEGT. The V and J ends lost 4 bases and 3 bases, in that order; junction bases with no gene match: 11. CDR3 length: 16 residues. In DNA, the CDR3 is TGTGCCAGCAGTGTCCATTCAGGACAGGGTGGCTACGAGCAGTACTTC. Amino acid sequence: CASSVHSGQGGYEQYF.

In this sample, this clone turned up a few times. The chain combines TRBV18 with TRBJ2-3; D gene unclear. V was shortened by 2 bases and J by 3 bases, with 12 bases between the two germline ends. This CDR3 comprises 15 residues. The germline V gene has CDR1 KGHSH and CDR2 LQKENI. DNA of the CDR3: TGTGCCAGCTCACCAGTTGACACGGAAACAGATACGCAGTATTTT. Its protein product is CASSPVDTETDTQYF.

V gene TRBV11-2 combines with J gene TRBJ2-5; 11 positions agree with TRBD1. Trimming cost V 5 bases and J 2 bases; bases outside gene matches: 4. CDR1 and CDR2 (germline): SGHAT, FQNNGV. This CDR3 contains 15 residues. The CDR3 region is CASSRDRGWQETQYF. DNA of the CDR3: TGTGCCAGCAGCCGGGACAGGGGGTGGCAAGAGACCCAGTACTTC.

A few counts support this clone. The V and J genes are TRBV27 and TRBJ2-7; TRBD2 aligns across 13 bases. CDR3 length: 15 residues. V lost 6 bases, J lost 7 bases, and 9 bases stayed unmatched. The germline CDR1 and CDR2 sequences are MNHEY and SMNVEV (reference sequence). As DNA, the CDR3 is TGTGCCAGCAGCCCATGGACTAGCGGGAGTCGGGAGCAGTACTTC. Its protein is CASSPWTSGSREQYF.

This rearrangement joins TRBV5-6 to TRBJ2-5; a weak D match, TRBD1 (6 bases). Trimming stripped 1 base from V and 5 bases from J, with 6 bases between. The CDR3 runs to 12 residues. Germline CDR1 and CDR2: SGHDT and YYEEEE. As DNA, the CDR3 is TGTGCCAGCAGCTTGCAGGGGGAGACCCAGTACTTC. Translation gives CASSLQGETQYF.

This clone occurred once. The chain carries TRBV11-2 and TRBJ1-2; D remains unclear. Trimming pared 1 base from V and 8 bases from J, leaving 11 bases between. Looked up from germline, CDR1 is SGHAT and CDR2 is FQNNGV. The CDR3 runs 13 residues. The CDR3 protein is CASSLVARTGYTF. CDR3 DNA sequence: TGTGCCAGCAGCTTAGTAGCGCGGACGGGCTACACCTTC. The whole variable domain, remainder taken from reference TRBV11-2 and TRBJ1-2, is EAGVAQSPRYKIIEKRQSVAFWCNPISGHATLYWYQQILGQGPKLLIQFQNNGVVDDSQLPKDRFSAERLKGVDSTLKIQPAKLEDSAVYLCASSLVARTGYTFGSGTRLTVV.

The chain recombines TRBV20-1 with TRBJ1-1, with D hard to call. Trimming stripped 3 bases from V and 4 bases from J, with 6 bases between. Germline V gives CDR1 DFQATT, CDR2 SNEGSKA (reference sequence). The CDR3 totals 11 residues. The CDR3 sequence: CSASIATEAFF. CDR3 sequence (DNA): TGCAGTGCTAGTATAGCCACTGAAGCTTTCTTT.

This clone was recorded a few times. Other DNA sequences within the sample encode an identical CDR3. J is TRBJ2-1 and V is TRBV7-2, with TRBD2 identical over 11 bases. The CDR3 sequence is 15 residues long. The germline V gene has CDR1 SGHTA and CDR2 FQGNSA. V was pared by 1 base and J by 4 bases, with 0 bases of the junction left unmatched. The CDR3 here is CASSLGLAGYNEQFF. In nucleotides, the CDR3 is TGTGCCAGCAGCTTAGGACTAGCGGGGTACAATGAGCAGTTCTTC.

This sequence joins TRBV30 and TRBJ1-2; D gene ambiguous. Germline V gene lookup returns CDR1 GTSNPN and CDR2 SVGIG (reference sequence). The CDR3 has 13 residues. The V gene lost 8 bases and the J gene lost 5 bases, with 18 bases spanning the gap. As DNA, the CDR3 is TGTGCCCGGTCGGAAGGGTTGCGGTATGGCTACACCTTC. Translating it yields CARSEGLRYGYTF.

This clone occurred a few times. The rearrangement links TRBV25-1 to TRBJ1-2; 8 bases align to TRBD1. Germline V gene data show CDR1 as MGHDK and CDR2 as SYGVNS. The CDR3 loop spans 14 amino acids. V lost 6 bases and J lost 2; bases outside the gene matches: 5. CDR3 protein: CASSHRGENYGYTF. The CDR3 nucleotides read TGTGCCAGCAGCCACAGGGGGGAAAACTATGGCTACACCTTC.